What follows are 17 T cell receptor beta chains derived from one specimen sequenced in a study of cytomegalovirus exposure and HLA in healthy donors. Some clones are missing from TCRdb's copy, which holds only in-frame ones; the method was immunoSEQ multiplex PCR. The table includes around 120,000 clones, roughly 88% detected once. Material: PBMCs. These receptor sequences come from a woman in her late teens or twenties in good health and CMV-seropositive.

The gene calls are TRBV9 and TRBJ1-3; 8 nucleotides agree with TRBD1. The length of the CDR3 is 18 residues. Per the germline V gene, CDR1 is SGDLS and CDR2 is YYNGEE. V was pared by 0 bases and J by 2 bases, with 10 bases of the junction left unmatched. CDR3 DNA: TGTGCCAGCAGCGTAGAATCAGGACAGGGAACTCCTGGAAACACCATATATTTT. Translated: CASSVESGQGTPGNTIYF.

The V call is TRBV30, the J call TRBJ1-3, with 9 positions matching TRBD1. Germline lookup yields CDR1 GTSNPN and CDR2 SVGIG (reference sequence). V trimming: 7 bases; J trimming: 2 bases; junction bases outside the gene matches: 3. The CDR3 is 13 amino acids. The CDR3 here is CAFRDRAGNTIYF. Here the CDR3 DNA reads TGTGCCTTCCGGGACAGGGCTGGAAACACCATATATTTT.

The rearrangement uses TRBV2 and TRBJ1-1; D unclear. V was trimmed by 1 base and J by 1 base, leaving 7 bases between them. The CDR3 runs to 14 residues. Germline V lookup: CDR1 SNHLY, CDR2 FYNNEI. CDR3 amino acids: CASSEDGRNTEAFF. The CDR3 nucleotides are TGTGCCAGCAGTGAAGATGGGCGGAACACTGAAGCTTTCTTT.

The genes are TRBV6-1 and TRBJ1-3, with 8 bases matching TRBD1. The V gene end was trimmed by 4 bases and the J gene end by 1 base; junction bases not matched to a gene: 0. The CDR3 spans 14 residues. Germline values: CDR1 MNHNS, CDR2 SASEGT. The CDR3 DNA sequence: TGTGCCAGCAGTGGGACAGGGTCTGGAAACACCATATATTTT. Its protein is CASSGTGSGNTIYF.

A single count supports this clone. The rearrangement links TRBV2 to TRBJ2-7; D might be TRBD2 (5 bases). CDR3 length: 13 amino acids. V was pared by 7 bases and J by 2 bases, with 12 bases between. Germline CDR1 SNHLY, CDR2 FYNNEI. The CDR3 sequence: CASTRTLTYEQYF. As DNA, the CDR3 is TGTGCCAGCACCCGGACTCTGACCTACGAGCAGTACTTC.

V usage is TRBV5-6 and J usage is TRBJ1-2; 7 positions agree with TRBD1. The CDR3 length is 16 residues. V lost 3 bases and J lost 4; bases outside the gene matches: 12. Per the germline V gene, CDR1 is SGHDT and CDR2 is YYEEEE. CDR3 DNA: TGTGCCAGCAGCTCCGCTCATACAGGGGTCATCTATGGCTACACCTTC. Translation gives CASSSAHTGVIYGYTF.

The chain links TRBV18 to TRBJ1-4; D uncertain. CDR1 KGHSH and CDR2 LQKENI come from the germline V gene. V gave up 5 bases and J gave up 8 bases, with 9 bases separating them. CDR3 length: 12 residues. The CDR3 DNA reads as TGTGCCAGCTCAACCAAAGAGGAAAAACTGTTTTTT. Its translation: CASSTKEEKLFF.

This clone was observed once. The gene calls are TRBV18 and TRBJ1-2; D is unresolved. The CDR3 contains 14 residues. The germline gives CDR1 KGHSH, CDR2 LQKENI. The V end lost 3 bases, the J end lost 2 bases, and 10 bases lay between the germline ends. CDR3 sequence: CASSPEAGNYGYTF. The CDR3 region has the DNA TGTGCCAGCTCACCGGAGGCTGGAAACTATGGCTACACCTTC.

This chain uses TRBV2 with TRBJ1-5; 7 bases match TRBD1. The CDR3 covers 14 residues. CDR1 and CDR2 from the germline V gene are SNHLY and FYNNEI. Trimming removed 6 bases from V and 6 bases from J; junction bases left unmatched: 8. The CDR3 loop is CASRTEGQPQPQHF. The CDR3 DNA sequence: TGTGCCAGCAGAACAGAGGGACAGCCTCAGCCCCAGCATTTT.

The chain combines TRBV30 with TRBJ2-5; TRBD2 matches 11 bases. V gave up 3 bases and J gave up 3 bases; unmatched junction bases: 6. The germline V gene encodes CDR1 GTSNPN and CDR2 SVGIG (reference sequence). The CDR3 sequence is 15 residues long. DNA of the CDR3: TGTGCCTGGAGGGCGGGACTAGCGGTAAAAGAGACCCAGTACTTC. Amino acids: CAWRAGLAVKETQYF.

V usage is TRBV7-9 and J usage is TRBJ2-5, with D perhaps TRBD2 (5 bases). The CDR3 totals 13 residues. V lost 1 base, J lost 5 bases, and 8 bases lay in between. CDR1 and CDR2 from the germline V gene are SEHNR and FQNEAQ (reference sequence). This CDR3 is CASSLGRKETQYF. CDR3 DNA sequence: TGTGCCAGCAGCTTAGGGAGGAAGGAGACCCAGTACTTC.

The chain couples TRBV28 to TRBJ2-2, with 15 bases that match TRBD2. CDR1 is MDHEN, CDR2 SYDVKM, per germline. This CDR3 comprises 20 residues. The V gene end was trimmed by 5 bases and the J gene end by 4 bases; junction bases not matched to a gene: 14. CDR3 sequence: CASSDYVGTSGGSTTGELFF. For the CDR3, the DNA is TGTGCCAGCAGTGATTACGTCGGGACTAGCGGGGGGTCAACCACCGGGGAGCTGTTTTTT.

The DNA of the CDR3 is TGCGCCAGCAGCCAAGACGATCAGAGACAGGAGGAAACTGAAGCTTTCTTT. It yields the protein CASSQDDQRQEETEAFF. The rearrangement links TRBV4-3 to TRBJ1-1; D is possibly TRBD1 (6 bases). Germline-derived CDR1 and CDR2 are LGHNA and YSLEER. The ends were cut back, 0 bases at V and 5 bases at J, with 19 bases in the middle. CDR3 length equals 17 residues.

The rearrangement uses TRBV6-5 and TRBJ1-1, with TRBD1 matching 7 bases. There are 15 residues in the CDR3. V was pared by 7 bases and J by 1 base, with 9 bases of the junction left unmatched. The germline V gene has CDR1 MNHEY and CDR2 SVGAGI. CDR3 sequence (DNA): TGTGCCAGCACAACCCCCAGGGGGACGAACACTGAAGCTTTCTTT. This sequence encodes CASTTPRGTNTEAFF.

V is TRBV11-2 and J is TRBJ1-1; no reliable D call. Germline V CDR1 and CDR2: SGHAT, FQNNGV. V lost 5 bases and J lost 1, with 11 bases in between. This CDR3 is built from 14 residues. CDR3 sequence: CASSPPTRNTEAFF. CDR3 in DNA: TGTGCCAGCAGCCCGCCGACACGGAACACTGAAGCTTTCTTT.

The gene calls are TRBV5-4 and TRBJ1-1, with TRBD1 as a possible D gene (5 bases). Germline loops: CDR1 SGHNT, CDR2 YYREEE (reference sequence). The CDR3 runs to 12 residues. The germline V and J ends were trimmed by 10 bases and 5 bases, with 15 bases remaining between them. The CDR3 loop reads CASSKGDTEAFF. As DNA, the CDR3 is TGTGCCTCGTCCAAAGGGGATACTGAAGCTTTCTTT. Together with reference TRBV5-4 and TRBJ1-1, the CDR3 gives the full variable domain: ETGVTQSPTHLIKTRGQQVTLRCSSQSGHNTVSWYQQALGQGPQFIFQYYREEENGRGNFPPRFSGLQFPNYSSELNVNALELDDSALYLCASSKGDTEAFFGQGTRLTVV.

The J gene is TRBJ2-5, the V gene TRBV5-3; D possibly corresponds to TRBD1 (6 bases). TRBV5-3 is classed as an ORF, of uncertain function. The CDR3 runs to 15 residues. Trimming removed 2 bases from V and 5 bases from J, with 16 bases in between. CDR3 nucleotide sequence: TGTGCCAGAAGCTTTGGAAGGACAGCTTCGGAGACCCAGTACTTC. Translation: CARSFGRTASETQYF.